These 17 T cell receptor beta chains share one sample of origin, sequenced in a study of T cells after somatic rescue of genetic block. Using immunoSEQ multiplex PCR, the repertoire was profiled, and TCRdb retains in-frame clones only, with some absent. Among 110,000 or so clones listed, approximately 90% were seen once. Sequenced sample: peripheral blood mononuclear cells (PBMCs). The receptors derive from a woman aged 18 to 35.

The chain couples TRBV14 to TRBJ2-1; D might be TRBD2 (5 bases). Trimming took off 3 bases at V and 10 bases at J, with 10 bases between the two ends. CDR1 SGHDN and CDR2 FVKESK come from the germline V gene. The CDR3 extends over 12 amino acids. The CDR3 is CASSHAPGEQFF. The DNA of the CDR3 is TGTGCCAGCAGCCATGCCCCGGGAGAGCAGTTCTTC.

The rearrangement joins TRBV30 to TRBJ1-1, with D hard to call. The germline gives CDR1 GTSNPN, CDR2 SVGIG (reference sequence). The CDR3 is made up of 14 amino acids. Trimming stripped 5 bases from V and 0 bases from J, with 13 bases between. The CDR3 bases are TGTGCCTGGGGTGACAACCCCATGAACACTGAAGCTTTCTTT. Translating it yields CAWGDNPMNTEAFF. The full variable domain, completed using reference TRBV30 and TRBJ1-1, is SQTIHQWPATLVQPVGSPLSLECTVEGTSNPNLYWYRQAAGRGLQLLFYSVGIGQISSEVPQNLSASRPQDRQFILSSKKLLLSDSGFYLCAWGDNPMNTEAFFGQGTRLTVV.

V gene TRBV5-1 combines with J gene TRBJ1-6; 11 bases align to TRBD1. This CDR3 spans 16 amino acids. J was trimmed by 7 bases and V by 2 bases; bases with no gene match: 5. Germline V gives CDR1 SGHRS, CDR2 YFSETQ. In DNA form, the CDR3 reads TGCGCCAGCAGCTTCGGGACAGGGGGGCGGAATTCACCCCTCCACTTT. It encodes CASSFGTGGRNSPLHF. Based on the CDR3 plus reference TRBV5-1 and TRBJ1-6, the full variable domain is KAGVTQTPRYLIKTRGQQVTLSCSPISGHRSVSWYQQTPGQGLQFLFEYFSETQRNKGNFPGRFSGRQFSNSRSEMNVSTLELGDSALYLCASSFGTGGRNSPLHFGNGTRLTVT.

The V and J genes are TRBV5-1 and TRBJ2-3; TRBD2 matches 7 bases. Germline V gives CDR1 SGHRS, CDR2 YFSETQ. This CDR3 spans 15 amino acids. V gave up 4 bases and J gave up 1 base; unmatched junction bases: 6. Written as DNA, the CDR3 is TGCGCCAGCAGCCCGGCGGGGGAACGCACAGATACGCAGTATTTT. Its translation is CASSPAGERTDTQYF.

V gene TRBV4-1 combines with J gene TRBJ2-3; D remains ambiguous. Germline lookup yields CDR1 MGHRA and CDR2 YSYEKL. Trimming cost V 0 bases and J 0 bases, with 10 bases left between them. The CDR3 runs 16 residues. For the CDR3, the DNA is TGCGCCAGCAGCCAAGAGTCACCTGCTAGCACAGATACGCAGTATTTT. Its protein is CASSQESPASTDTQYF.

This clone occurred once. This chain links TRBV18 with TRBJ1-5; D remains ambiguous. Germline V gene lookup returns CDR1 KGHSH and CDR2 LQKENI. The CDR3 is 16 residues long. The V end lost 6 bases, the J end lost 0 bases, and 15 bases lay between the germline ends. CDR3 sequence reads: CASSLYEGLSNQPQHF. CDR3 nucleotides: TGTGCCAGCTCCCTATACGAGGGCCTTAGCAATCAGCCCCAGCATTTT.

The rearrangement uses TRBV6-6 and TRBJ2-3, with D uncertain. V was cut by 6 bases and J by 2 bases, with 9 bases left in between. This CDR3 comprises 13 residues. Germline loops: CDR1 MNHNY, CDR2 SVGAGI (reference sequence). CDR3 sequence (DNA): TGTGCCAGCAGCTTGATTGCCACAGATACGCAGTATTTT. It specifies CASSLIATDTQYF.

This chain joins TRBV5-1 and TRBJ2-2; TRBD2 is a possible D gene (5 bases). The length of the CDR3 is 15 residues. With 9 bases removed from V and 0 bases from J, the gap between germline ends came to 15 bases. The germline gives CDR1 SGHRS, CDR2 YFSETQ. The DNA of the CDR3 is TGCGCCACCAGAGGGAACAGCGCGAACACCGGGGAGCTGTTTTTT. Translating it yields CATRGNSANTGELFF.

V usage is TRBV7-6 and J usage is TRBJ1-1; 7 nucleotides line up with TRBD1. The V segment lost 1 base and the J segment 1 base; nucleotides outside the gene matches: 9. Germline CDR1 is SGHVS and CDR2 is FNYEAQ. The CDR3 sequence is 17 residues long. As DNA, the CDR3 is TGTGCCAGCAGCTTAGGCCAGTTCCGGGACAGGAACACTGAAGCTTTCTTT. Protein product: CASSLGQFRDRNTEAFF.

This chain connects TRBV28 to TRBJ1-5; TRBD1 agrees at 7 bases. The trim removed 7 bases at V and 1 base at J, leaving 7 bases unmatched. This CDR3 is 15 amino acids long. Germline lookup yields CDR1 MDHEN and CDR2 SYDVKM. The chain's CDR3 is CASTTSTGSNQPQHF. The DNA for the CDR3 is TGTGCCAGCACTACTTCGACAGGGAGCAATCAGCCCCAGCATTTT. Based on the CDR3 plus reference TRBV28 and TRBJ1-5, the full variable domain is DVKVTQSSRYLVKRTGEKVFLECVQDMDHENMFWYRQDPGLGLRLIYFSYDVKMKEKGDIPEGYSVSREKKERFSLILESASTNQTSMYLCASTTSTGSNQPQHFGDGTRLSIL.

In its sample, this clone was seen once. The J gene is TRBJ2-7, the V gene TRBV7-2, with 8 nucleotides matching TRBD1. This CDR3 has 12 residues. V lost 6 bases to trimming and J lost 4 bases; unmatched junction nucleotides: 2. From germline, CDR1 is SGHTA and CDR2 FQGNSA. DNA of the CDR3: TGTGCCAGCAGTAGGACAGGGTACGAGCAGTACTTC. Protein sequence: CASSRTGYEQYF.

The chain uses TRBV28 and TRBJ1-6; no definite D call. The CDR3 totals 15 residues. Germline CDR1 is MDHEN and CDR2 is SYDVKM. V was shortened by 4 bases and J by 9 bases, with 16 bases between the two germline ends. The CDR3: CASSSSVLDASPLHF. Here the CDR3 DNA reads TGTGCCAGCAGTTCGTCGGTCCTCGATGCTTCACCCCTCCACTTT. The complete variable domain, with remaining parts taken from reference TRBV28 and TRBJ1-6, reads DVKVTQSSRYLVKRTGEKVFLECVQDMDHENMFWYRQDPGLGLRLIYFSYDVKMKEKGDIPEGYSVSREKKERFSLILESASTNQTSMYLCASSSSVLDASPLHFGNGTRLTVT.

This clone was detected only once. The rearrangement joins TRBV5-1 to TRBJ2-7; tentatively, D is TRBD2 (5 bases). Germline assignment: CDR1 SGHRS and CDR2 YFSETQ. This CDR3 is built from 14 residues. V dropped 4 bases and J dropped 2 bases, with 13 bases sitting between them. The CDR3 loop reads CASSPDGLTYEQYF. The CDR3, as DNA: TGCGCCAGCAGCCCGGACGGACTCACCTACGAGCAGTACTTC.

The gene calls are TRBV11-2 and TRBJ2-5; 9 positions agree with TRBD2. Germline V gene lookup returns CDR1 SGHAT and CDR2 FQNNGV. V lost 1 base and J lost 1; bases outside the gene matches: 10. The length of the CDR3 is 18 residues. The CDR3: CASSLGVRAGGRQETQYF. The CDR3 DNA reads TGTGCCAGCAGCTTAGGAGTTCGAGCGGGGGGTCGCCAAGAGACCCAGTACTTC.

The rearrangement joins TRBV28 to TRBJ1-6; tentatively, D is TRBD1 (6 bases). This CDR3 has 16 amino acids. Germline values: CDR1 MDHEN, CDR2 SYDVKM. Trimming shortened V by 4 bases and J by 9 bases, and 19 bases separated the two germline ends. CDR3 bases: TGTGCCAGCAGTTCGCTACAGGGTTCAAGGATTTCACCCCTCCACTTT. This translates into CASSSLQGSRISPLHF. Complete variable domain (other parts from reference TRBV28 and TRBJ1-6): DVKVTQSSRYLVKRTGEKVFLECVQDMDHENMFWYRQDPGLGLRLIYFSYDVKMKEKGDIPEGYSVSREKKERFSLILESASTNQTSMYLCASSSLQGSRISPLHFGNGTRLTVT.

The chain employs TRBV30 and TRBJ2-2; the D gene is possibly TRBD2 (6 bases). Germline CDR1 reads GTSNPN; CDR2 reads SVGIG (reference sequence). The CDR3 runs 16 residues. V lost 4 bases to trimming and J lost 1 base, with 16 bases between them. CDR3 in amino acids: CAWKVRGGGNTGELFF. In nucleotides, the CDR3 is TGTGCCTGGAAAGTACGTGGGGGAGGGAACACCGGGGAGCTGTTTTTT.

The rearrangement links TRBV5-4 to TRBJ2-1; no clear D gene. The germline V gene has CDR1 SGHNT and CDR2 YYREEE (reference sequence). This CDR3 contains 11 residues. The ends were cut back, 7 bases at V and 2 bases at J, with 4 bases in the middle. CDR3 nucleotide sequence: TGTGCCAGCGTCGCCTACAATGAGCAGTTCTTC. Its translation is CASVAYNEQFF.